The rows below give T cell receptor beta chains drawn from one sample of a study of cytomegalovirus exposure and HLA in healthy donors. Measured with immunoSEQ multiplex PCR; TCRdb has only the in-frame clones, and not every one. The data hold approximately 210,000 clones, with roughly 76% observed a single time. Sequencing input: PBMCs. These receptors were collected from a woman aged 25-40 years in good health and CMV-seropositive. CDR3s include the opening cysteine and the closing phenylalanine or tryptophan. D genes are given only for firm matches. Size is stated for part of the rows, as once, few or many counts, or as a class when the clone is expanded.

j_gene,abundance,d_gene,v_gene,CDR3nt,CDR3aa
TRBJ2-2,-,-,TRBV7-3,TGTGCCAGCAGCTTCGTAGACACAAGGAACACCGGGGAGCTGTTTTTT,CASSFVDTRNTGELFF
TRBJ2-7,-,-,TRBV5-1,TGCGCCAGCAGCGGGGGGACAGACTACTACGAGCAGTACTTC,CASSGGTDYYEQYF
TRBJ2-3,-,-,TRBV28,TGTGCCAGCAGTCCGTACCGGAGGTCCACAGATACGCAGTATTTT,CASSPYRRSTDTQYF
TRBJ2-1,-,-,TRBV7-2,TGTGCCAGCAGCCCATCGGGGGAGGAGCAGTTCTTC,CASSPSGEEQFF
TRBJ2-7,once,TRBD1,TRBV28,TGTGCCAGCAGAGCTACAGGGGCGGTTGACTACGAGCAGTACTTC,CASRATGAVDYEQYF
TRBJ1-1,-,TRBD1,TRBV6-5,TGTGCCAGCAGTTACTCCCGACAGGGGAAGACTGAAGCTTTCTTT,CASSYSRQGKTEAFF
TRBJ1-5,few,-,TRBV6-1,TGTGCCAGCAGTGAAAACAGGGGCAATCAGCCCCAGCATTTT,CASSENRGNQPQHF
TRBJ2-7,once,TRBD1,TRBV5-1,TGCGCCAGCAGCTCGGGGACAGACGAGCAGTACTTC,CASSSGTDEQYF
TRBJ2-7,-,-,TRBV30,TGTGCCTGGAGTGGTTACAGGGAAGTAGACGAGCAGTACTTC,CAWSGYREVDEQYF
TRBJ1-1,-,-,TRBV14,TGTGCCAGCAGCCATAGAGGGGGGAACACTGAAGCTTTCTTT,CASSHRGGNTEAFF
TRBJ1-2,-,TRBD1,TRBV6-4,TGTGCCAGCAGTCCCAACCGGGACAGCTATGGCTACACCTTC,CASSPNRDSYGYTF
TRBJ2-1,-,-,TRBV7-2,TGTGCCAGCAGATTCGGACAGAGCTCCTACAATGAGCAGTTCTTC,CASRFGQSSYNEQFF
TRBJ2-3,-,-,TRBV29-1,TGCAGCGTTGAGGCTGGGGCGGATACGCAGTATTTT,CSVEAGADTQYF
TRBJ2-1,few,TRBD2,TRBV5-6,TGTGCCAGCAGCTTAGGACTAGCGAGCAATGAGCAGTTCTTC,CASSLGLASNEQFF
TRBJ2-5,-,TRBD2,TRBV5-1,TGCGCCAGCAGCTTGGCGACTAGCGGGGGAATCGAGACCCAGTACTTC,CASSLATSGGIETQYF
TRBJ1-1,-,-,TRBV5-1,TGCGCCAGCAGCACAACAGGCCCCCGGGCCACTGAAGCTTTCTTT,CASSTTGPRATEAFF
TRBJ2-2,few,-,TRBV4-3,TGCGCCAGCAGCCTCTCCGCAGCGAACACCGGGGAGCTGTTTTTT,CASSLSAANTGELFF
TRBJ1-5,-,-,TRBV15,TGTGCCACCAGCAGGGAACGCAGGGAAAATCAGCCCCAGCATTTT,CATSRERRENQPQHF
TRBJ1-2,-,TRBD1,TRBV10-3,TGTGCCATCAGACTGACAGGGAATAACTATGGCTACACCTTC,CAIRLTGNNYGYTF
TRBJ1-1,-,-,TRBV7-2,TGTGCCAGCAGCTTGGGGGGACCAGGTGAAGCTTTCTTT,CASSLGGPGEAFF
TRBJ2-5,once,-,TRBV19,TGTGCCAGTAGTCAAGGCGGGGTGCAAGAGACCCAGTACTTC,CASSQGGVQETQYF
TRBJ2-1,few,-,TRBV20-1,TGCAGTGCTAGACGGGTCAATGAGCAGTTCTTC,CSARRVNEQFF
TRBJ1-6,-,TRBD1,TRBV18,TGTGCCAGCTCACCATTGGGGACAGGAGCGAATTCACCCCTCCACTTT,CASSPLGTGANSPLHF
TRBJ1-6,-,-,TRBV28,TGTGCCAGTGACAGCGCTAATTCACCCCTCCACTTT,CASDSANSPLHF
TRBJ2-7,-,TRBD1,TRBV6-6,TGTGCCAGCAGTCAGATGACAGGGGGTAAATACGAGCAGTACTTC,CASSQMTGGKYEQYF
TRBJ1-2,-,-,TRBV13,TGTGCCAGCAGCTTAGGCCAGGAGGGTGCGGACTATGGCTACACCTTC,CASSLGQEGADYGYTF
TRBJ2-2,-,TRBD2,TRBV19,TGTGCCAGTAAAGCATGGACGACTAGCGGGGCCACCGGGGAGCTGTTTTTT,CASKAWTTSGATGELFF
TRBJ1-1,few,TRBD1,TRBV10-3,TGTGCCATCAATGGACAGGGGGCGACTGAAGCTTTCTTT,CAINGQGATEAFF
TRBJ1-6,-,-,TRBV12-5,TGTGCTAGTGAAGTTAGGAGGGGATCGGATAATTCACCCCTCCACTTT,CASEVRRGSDNSPLHF
TRBJ2-1,once,TRBD2,TRBV5-1,TGCGCCAGCAGCTATCTAGCGGGAGTTACGAATGAGCAGTTCTTC,CASSYLAGVTNEQFF
TRBJ2-7,-,TRBD1,TRBV30,TGTGCCTGGAGACAAGACAGGGTGGGGGAGCAGTACTTC,CAWRQDRVGEQYF
TRBJ2-5,once,-,TRBV2,TGTGCCAGCAGTGAAGCGCTTCGAGGAGGGTGGAAGACCCAGTACTTC,CASSEALRGGWKTQYF
TRBJ2-5,-,-,TRBV7-9,TGTGCCAGCAGCTCGCAGGGGGAGACCCAGTACTTC,CASSSQGETQYF
TRBJ2-2,-,-,TRBV14,TGTGCCAGCAGCCAAGCTACTAGTTCAAGAATCGGGGAGCTGTTTTTT,CASSQATSSRIGELFF
TRBJ2-5,-,TRBD2,TRBV5-1,TGCGCCAGCAGCTTGGCGAAGGGACTAGAAGAGACCCAGTACTTC,CASSLAKGLEETQYF
TRBJ2-1,-,-,TRBV6-1,TGTGCCAGCAGTGAAGGATTGCGGTGGAATGAGCAGTTCTTC,CASSEGLRWNEQFF
TRBJ2-5,-,-,TRBV7-2,TGTGCCAGCAGCTTAGGGCGGCAGGGGATTTGGGAGACCCAGTACTTC,CASSLGRQGIWETQYF
TRBJ2-2,-,TRBD1,TRBV5-1,TGCGCCAGCAGCTTGCCTCCGGGACAGGGGGCGCGAGCCGGGGAGCTGTTTTTT,CASSLPPGQGARAGELFF